A single sample gave rise to the 14 T cell receptor beta chains below, sequenced in a study of blood T cell repertoires in COVID-19. Sequencing was performed with immunoSEQ multiplex PCR; in TCRdb, only in-frame clones are kept and a portion is missing. The table shows over 250,000 clones, with approximately 83% occurring only once. Material for sequencing was peripheral blood. The source is a human donor in a cohort sampled during active COVID-19.

This clone appeared once. The chain joins TRBV7-8 to TRBJ2-1, with D perhaps matching TRBD2 (6 bases). Germline V gene sequence: CDR1 SGHVS, CDR2 FQNEAQ. The CDR3 length is 14 residues. Trimming shortened V by 3 bases and J by 10 bases, and 16 bases separated the two germline ends. CDR3 coding DNA: TGTGCCAGCAGCTTTGACTTAGGAGGGGCGGAGCAGTTCTTC. Its translation: CASSFDLGGAEQFF.

The chain joins TRBV7-2 to TRBJ2-7; TRBD1 matches 7 bases. This CDR3 is 15 amino acids long. V shed 4 bases, J shed 3 bases, and the junction held 9 bases outside the gene matches. Germline CDR1 reads SGHTA; CDR2 reads FQGNSA. CDR3 protein: CASSSWSDRVYEQYF. CDR3 nucleotides: TGTGCCAGCAGCTCCTGGAGTGACAGGGTCTACGAGCAGTACTTC.

The genes are TRBV24-1 and TRBJ1-1, with D possibly matching TRBD1 (5 bases). The V and J ends lost 4 bases and 0 bases respectively, with 8 bases between them. Germline V gene lookup returns CDR1 KGHDR and CDR2 SFDVKD. The CDR3 consists of 14 residues. The CDR3: CATSEGGMNTEAFF. CDR3 DNA: TGTGCCACCAGTGAGGGGGGTATGAACACTGAAGCTTTCTTT.

The gene calls are TRBV18 and TRBJ1-1; 9 bases match TRBD1. The J segment lost 4 bases and the V segment lost 5 bases, leaving 5 bases of the junction unmatched. The CDR3 is made up of 14 amino acids. Germline V gives CDR1 KGHSH, CDR2 LQKENI. CDR3 nucleotides: TGTGCCAGCTCAAAACAGGGGGCAGGCACTGAAGCTTTCTTT. Protein: CASSKQGAGTEAFF.

The chain combines TRBV3-1 (or the pseudogene TRBV3-2) with TRBJ2-7, with 14 bases fitting TRBD2. CDR1 is LGHDT, CDR2 YNNKEL, per germline (reference sequence). The CDR3 sequence is 23 residues long. The V segment lost 1 base and the J segment 1 base; nucleotides outside the gene matches: 21. The CDR3 DNA reads TGTGCCAGCAGCCAAGGGACAGGACGAGCTACCGGGACTAGCGGGAGCGGTTCCTACGAGCAGTACTTC. Residues: CASSQGTGRATGTSGSGSYEQYF.

The chain uses TRBV7-9 and TRBJ2-7; D perhaps matches TRBD1 (6 bases). V was cut by 11 bases and J by 5 bases, with 13 bases left in between. In germline, CDR1 is SEHNR, CDR2 FQNEAQ (reference sequence). The CDR3 runs to 11 residues. CDR3 nucleotides: TGTGCCCTCGATTACAGGGACGAGCAGTACTTC. This gives the protein CALDYRDEQYF. The complete variable domain, with remaining parts taken from reference TRBV7-9 and TRBJ2-7, reads DTGVSQNPRHKITKRGQNVTFRCDPISEHNRLYWYRQTLGQGPEFLTYFQNEAQLEKSRLLSDRFSAERPKGSFSTLEIQRTEQGDSAMYLCALDYRDEQYFGPGTRLTVT.

The chain uses TRBV11-3 and TRBJ2-2; unclear D gene. The CDR3 covers 14 residues. V gave up 4 bases and J gave up 4 bases, with 10 bases separating them. CDR1 SGHNT and CDR2 YENEEA come from the germline V gene. CDR3 sequence (DNA): TGTGCCAGCAGCTCAGACCTCCTCACCGGGGAGCTGTTTTTT. It encodes CASSSDLLTGELFF.

In regard to this clone: The identical CDR3 is also encoded by other nucleotide sequences in the sample. This CDR3 reads CAISESRNTEAFF. In DNA, the CDR3 is TGTGCCATCAGTGAGTCTCGTAACACTGAAGCTTTCTTT. The chain is built from TRBV10-3 and TRBJ1-1; D ambiguous. There are 13 residues in the CDR3. V lost 0 bases, J lost 2 bases, and 4 bases lay in between. CDR1 and CDR2 (germline): ENHRY, SYGVKD.

The chain joins TRBV25-1 to TRBJ2-4; 9 nucleotides match TRBD1. CDR3 length: 15 residues. Germline V lookup: CDR1 MGHDK, CDR2 SYGVNS. Trimming removed 6 bases from V and 3 bases from J; junction bases left unmatched: 6. CDR3 in DNA: TGTGCCAGCAGGCGGACAGGGGCGGACAAAAACATTCAGTACTTC. This codes for CASRRTGADKNIQYF.

J is TRBJ2-5 and V is TRBV6-5, with TRBD2 as a possible D gene (5 bases). Between the trimmed V and J ends, which lost 7 bases and 0 bases, there was a span of 12 bases. CDR3 size: 14 residues. The germline gives CDR1 MNHEY, CDR2 SVGAGI. The CDR3 DNA is TGTGCCAGCAACCTATCCGGGAACCAAGAGACCCAGTACTTC. Protein: CASNLSGNQETQYF.

The chain couples TRBV5-1 to TRBJ2-7; 9 bases are shared with TRBD2. CDR1 and CDR2 (germline): SGHRS, YFSETQ. V shed 0 bases and J 3 bases; nucleotides not matched to a gene: 4. The CDR3 extends over 15 amino acids. Here the CDR3 DNA reads TGCGCCAGCAGCTTGGATGGACTAGCGAGCTACGAGCAGTACTTC. As protein: CASSLDGLASYEQYF.

V and J are TRBV29-1 and TRBJ1-6; 7 nucleotides line up with TRBD1. The CDR3 loop spans 12 amino acids. The germline CDR1 and CDR2 sequences are SQVTM and ANQGSEA. Trimming at V came to 6 bases and at J to 7 bases, leaving 3 bases not matched to a gene. CDR3 DNA: TGCAGCGTGGGGGACAGAAATTCACCCCTCCACTTT. Amino acids: CSVGDRNSPLHF.

The V gene is TRBV7-2, the J gene TRBJ2-1, with D hard to call. The V and J ends lost 1 base and 2 bases respectively, with 6 bases between them. Germline V gives CDR1 SGHTA, CDR2 FQGNSA. This CDR3 comprises 14 residues. The CDR3 protein is CASSLERAYNEQFF. The CDR3 DNA sequence: TGTGCCAGCAGCTTAGAGCGTGCCTACAATGAGCAGTTCTTC.

The chain couples TRBV6-5 to TRBJ2-7; no firm D call. CDR1 and CDR2 (germline): MNHEY, SVGAGI. This CDR3 region has 15 residues. V was trimmed by 2 bases and J by 3 bases, leaving 14 bases between them. CDR3 sequence reads: CASSYATGHHYEQYF. In DNA, the CDR3 is TGTGCCAGCAGTTACGCGACGGGTCATCACTACGAGCAGTACTTC.